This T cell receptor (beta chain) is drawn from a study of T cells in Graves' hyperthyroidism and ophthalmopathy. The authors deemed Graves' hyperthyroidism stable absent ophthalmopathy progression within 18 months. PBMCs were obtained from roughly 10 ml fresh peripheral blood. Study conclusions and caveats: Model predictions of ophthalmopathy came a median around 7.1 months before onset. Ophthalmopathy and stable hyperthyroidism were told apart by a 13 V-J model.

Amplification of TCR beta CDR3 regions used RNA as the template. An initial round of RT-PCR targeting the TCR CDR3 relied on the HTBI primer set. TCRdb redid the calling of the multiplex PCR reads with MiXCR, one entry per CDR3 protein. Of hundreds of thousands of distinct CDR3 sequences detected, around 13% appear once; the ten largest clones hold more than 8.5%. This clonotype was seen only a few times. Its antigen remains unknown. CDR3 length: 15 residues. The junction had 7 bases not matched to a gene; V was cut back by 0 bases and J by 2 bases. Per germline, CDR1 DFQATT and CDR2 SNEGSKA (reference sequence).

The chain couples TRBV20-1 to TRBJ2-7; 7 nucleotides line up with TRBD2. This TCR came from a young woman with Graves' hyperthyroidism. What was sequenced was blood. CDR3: CSARDASGTTYEQYF. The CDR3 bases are TGCAGTGCTAGAGATGCTAGCGGAACGACCTACGAGCAGTACTTC.